This note documents a single T cell receptor beta chain sequence. In its sample, this clone was seen a few times. Its antigen remains undetermined. Qualities for individual bases were not recorded, and no much larger clone is one base off. In total, about 650 healthy bone marrow donors made up the cohort. At the time of sampling, all cohort members were nominally healthy, though unrecorded immune exposures were likely present. The donor was CMV seropositive and belonged to the group of around 300 seropositive cohort members. Every donor gave a peripheral blood sample, and the peripheral blood mononuclear cells from that sample were used for TCR beta sequencing. The Qiagen DNeasy Blood Extraction Kit was used to extract genomic DNA from the blood cell samples. V sheds 0 bases and J sheds 2 bases, leaving 10 bases between their ends. The CDR3 holds 15 amino acids from the cysteine to the phenylalanine. The only DNA kept is the CDR3, 45 bases in frame from the first base. The germline V gene specifies LGHNA as CDR1 and YNFKEQ as CDR2.

These data originate in a study of cytomegalovirus exposure and HLA in healthy donors (dated by TCRdb to the late 2010s). Regarding the study in general: According to an earlier analysis of 550 to 750 of the donors, about 179 million T cells yielded 100 million or so unique TCR beta sequences and 276 Gb of sequence data. Approximately 300 gigabases of sequencing data and some 85 million unique TCR sequences were included in an early release covering roughly 600 HLA-typed donors. Among the roughly 400 genotyped donors, more than 70% belonged to the genetic ancestry cluster associated with self-reported Caucasian donors. The aim of the study was to test whether cataloging public T cell receptors could identify signatures of past pathogen exposure. The study used immunosequencing to profile the T cell repertoires of 666 subjects and linked those repertoires to cytomegalovirus serostatus. Along with the roughly 710-subject first cohort, a separate validation cohort of some 130 different subjects was used. To predict cytomegalovirus infection status, the study brought together high-throughput TCR immunosequencing, statistical association of individual TCRs with disease status, and machine learning. A later analysis re-analyzed previously published TCR beta repertoires from approximately 670 donors and added high-resolution HLA genotyping to study TCR occurrence patterns. Rather than drawing on any new phenotypic data, the later analysis identified candidate immune exposures from TCR beta sequences and the way those sequences occurred across donors. An earlier analysis of approximately 500 of the donors applied high-throughput TCR beta sequencing to assess whether each TCR beta V gene segment acted as functional or pseudogenic. Donor age, sex, ethnicity and CMV serostatus were compiled together with the repertoire data. Genome-wide SNP genotypes for about 65% of the 666 donors were used in a later genetic analysis, which treated that subset as a discovery cohort. All discovery cohort repertoires had been generated using a single sequencing platform. Class I and class II HLA loci were covered by the typing at four-digit resolution. Typing coverage differed by locus: A, B, C, DRB1 and DQB1 were typed in roughly 620-640 donors, DQA1 in around 500, DPA1 in 600 to 610, and DPB1 in around 490. A handful of DR-DQ haplotypes were handled as single units for association and clustering because linkage in the cohort was strong. Across approximately 420 genotyped donors of the cohort, an average of approximately 200,000 unique TCR beta nucleotide sequences per donor were sequenced, and about a sixth of those sequences were non-productive.

General study outcomes and caveats: Specific HLA alleles were associated with over 15,000 TCR beta sequences at a false discovery rate of 0.05 in a later analysis. A later genetic analysis reported fewer N-insertions in productive TCRs among donors in an Asian-associated ancestry cluster than the approximately 700-donor mean. When HLA alleles, especially DR and DQ, strongly co-occurred, attributing TCR associations to individual alleles was difficult. The presence/absence analyses assumed that sequencing depth was roughly uniform across donors, and that assumption may not be true. In the study, approximately 160 TCR beta chains were listed as associated with cytomegalovirus. A later analysis found that HLA-associated TCR beta chains were more clonally expanded and had lower generation probabilities than equally common non-associated chains. In an earlier analysis of some 550 of the donors, most TCR beta V segments were observed in productive rearrangements about 87% or about 30% of the time, broadly matching IMGT annotations. Some IMGT-functional V segments, including TRBV6-2 and TRBV6-3, could not be distinguished by the 87-base-pair reads and were therefore excluded. Most CMV-associated TCR beta chains appeared to be HLA-restricted in a later analysis, and the HLA associations seemed to be driven largely by CMV exposure. Several of the top co-occurrence clusters appeared to be linked to parvovirus B19, influenza, CMV and Epstein-Barr virus, according to a later analysis. The authors suggested that the approach could potentially be generalized to other disease states and immunological phenotypes. According to a later analysis, TCR association rates differed among HLA loci, with DRB1 alleles showing the most associated TCRs and HLA-C alleles showing the fewest. Correlated functional status among segregating V segments might be attributable to linkage disequilibrium, but an unknown experimental factor could not be ruled out. A later genetic analysis associated a missense DCLRE1C variant with V-gene and J-gene trimming of TCR beta chains, and an independent cohort replicated the association. The sequencing pipeline was judged likely to have produced a cluster of highly shared sequence variants as a technical artifact. HLA typing was unavailable for some donors at each locus, so association tests used only the typed subset. Three of the identified cytomegalovirus-associated TCR beta chains were confirmed in vitro to be specific for cytomegalovirus antigens. The cohort was sequenced for TCR beta chains only, and without alpha or paired-chain data the features that could be detected were limited. A further reported finding was that TCR beta sequences accurately predicted the HLA-A and HLA-B alleles for most subjects in the first cohort. Across donors, most TCR sequences were observed very rarely, whereas some public TCRs were present in many individuals. Immune exposure information for the cohort was limited to CMV serostatus. Cytomegalovirus status was reported to be diagnosed by the classifier with high specificity and sensitivity in both the original and validation cohorts. The earlier analysis of approximately 560 of the donors excluded seventeen rarely observed V segments, including chromosome 9 orphons, because counts were too low.

Libraries were built with the immunoSEQ multiplex PCR assay. A mixture of 60 forward primers for TCR Vbeta segments and 13 reverse primers for TCR Jbeta segments was used in the multiplex PCR. A multiplex PCR assay on genomic DNA amplified the CDR3 region of rearranged TCR beta genes. The Illumina HiSeq System was used to sequence the amplified TCR beta libraries as 87-base-pair reads. In the paper's pipeline: In a later analysis, tens of millions of unique TCR beta chains were counted across the 500 to 700 repertoires, and around 10 million of these chains were shared by at least two donors. Raw reads were error-corrected and collapsed into unique sequences by a nearest-neighbor algorithm in which closely related sequences were merged to remove PCR and sequencing errors. CDR3 sequences were aligned to IMGT reference sequences to assign V, D and J gene segments. For a sequence to be retained, at least a six-nucleotide match to both a V gene segment and a J gene segment was required. A rearrangement counted as productive if the CDR3 had no stop codons and remained in frame with V and J, and every other rearrangement counted as non-productive. Following IMGT convention, CDR3 was defined as the stretch from the second conserved V-encoded cysteine up to the conserved J-encoded phenylalanine. The earlier analysis of about 590 of the donors excluded sequences that lacked an unambiguous match to a single V gene segment. An earlier analysis of 500 to 600 of the donors classified V segments as functional when productive rearrangements were above 56.7% and as segregating when the standard deviation between donors was above 5%. A statistical classification framework was developed to diagnose cytomegalovirus status using the catalog of TCR beta chain sequences. A later analysis assigned V and J genes by comparing TCR nucleotide sequences with IMGT/GENE-DB human TR gene sequences. In a later analysis, CDR3 sequences and most-parsimonious VDJ recombination scenarios were assigned using the TCRdist pipeline. A later analysis defined each TCR beta chain by its CDR3 amino acid sequence plus V-gene family, and excluded reads lacking a unique V-gene family. As a way to deal with suspected cross-contamination and a sequencing artifact, a later analysis dropped 640 or so nucleotide sequences that were highly shared and had low generation probability. For each public chain, a later analysis derived a clonal expansion index from normalized ranks of inferred template counts within each repertoire. Generation probabilities in a later analysis came from a VDJ recombination model fitted to out-of-frame rearrangements, and those results were checked against IGoR. In a later analysis, hypergeometric tests were used to score TCR-TCR, TCR-HLA and TCR-CMV co-occurrence, with a repertoire-size bias correction applied to TCR pairs. In a later analysis, false discovery rates were estimated by permuting HLA or CMV assignments 20 times. In a later analysis, co-occurring TCRs were grouped using DBSCAN, with TCRdist sequence similarity added in when clustering inside HLA-allele-positive subsets. For co-occurrence clustering, repertoires with fewer than 30,000 or more than 120,000 public chains were excluded, along with 4 to 6 repertoires with anomalous nucleotide sharing. TCRdb holds this immuneACCESS table with in-frame rearrangements only. Some clones are missing; in checked studies, unresolved V genes explain under half, and the rest has no known cause. V, J and clone size reflect that table, while D and trimming were determined from the DNA. Present in this sample are 100,000 to 150,000 clones, around 73% of which were seen just once. Approximately 4.3% of the sample goes to the ten largest clones.

The sequenced material came from PBMCs. The rearrangement joined TRBV4-2 to TRBJ2-5, with the D gene not clear enough to name. This TCR derives from a man in his 60s in good health and CMV-seropositive. This receptor carries the CDR3 CASSQDFLDQETQYF. DNA sequence: TGTGCCAGCAGCCAAGATTTCTTAGATCAAGAGACCCAGTACTTC.